Below are 17 T cell receptor beta chains sequenced from a single sample in a study of blood T cells in healthy people across ages. With a J-beta primer mix and a sample-barcoded 5' primer, a second PCR ran roughly 6 to 11 cycles. Each CDR3 protein is one row after TCRdb ran MiXCR on the 5' RACE reads. Among approximately 670,000 distinct CDR3 sequences, 40% to 45% were seen once, and the ten largest hold 30%. Sequencing input: blood. The receptors originated from a man older than 75 in good health.

The J gene is TRBJ2-3, the V gene TRBV20-1; D possibly corresponds to TRBD1 (6 bases). The CDR3 loop spans 11 amino acids. Germline CDR1 is DFQATT and CDR2 is SNEGSKA (reference sequence). Deletions cut 4 bases from V and 11 bases from J, with 13 bases between. The CDR3 spells CSANRDGVQYF. CDR3 coding DNA: TGCAGTGCTAACAGGGACGGGGTGCAGTATTTT.

A word on this clonotype: This sequence may be a read error, since a much larger clone differs from it by one base. The CDR3 DNA sequence: TGTGCCAGCAGCCACCAGTCAAGCAATGAGCAGTACTTC. This encodes CASSHQSSNEQYF. The chain has TRBV3-1 and TRBJ2-5; unclear D gene. CDR1 is LGHDT and CDR2 is YNNKEL in the germline V gene (reference sequence). V was cut by 3 bases and J by 11 bases, with 16 bases left in between. This CDR3 has 13 amino acids.

Ten or more counts support this clonotype. This CDR3 is CSARDSLAEQYF. The DNA for the CDR3 is TGCAGTGCTAGGGACAGCCTAGCCGAGCAGTACTTC. This chain joins TRBV20-1 and TRBJ2-7; the D gene is possibly TRBD1 (6 bases). V lost 3 bases to trimming and J lost 6 bases, with 12 bases between them. From germline, CDR1 is DFQATT and CDR2 SNEGSKA (reference sequence). The CDR3 is made up of 12 amino acids.

Details on this clonotype: A read error may produce the germline difference seen at one junction end. This rearrangement joins TRBV15 to TRBJ2-7; D remains unclear. The CDR3 has 14 residues. Germline CDR1 LNHNV, CDR2 YYDKDF (reference sequence). The CDR3, as DNA: TGTGCCACCGGCAGAGATCTCCAGGTTTACGAGCAGTACTTC. Encoded protein: CATGRDLQVYEQYF.

This clonotype was observed a few times. V and J are TRBV4-3 and TRBJ1-1, with D unresolved. Deletions cut 0 bases from V and 7 bases from J, with 18 bases between. This CDR3 is 16 amino acids long. Germline assignment: CDR1 LGHNA and CDR2 YSLEER. CDR3 protein: CASSQDSAPNSGEAFF. The CDR3 DNA is TGCGCCAGCAGCCAAGACTCAGCTCCAAACTCGGGTGAAGCTTTCTTT.

Only one count was recorded for this clonotype. One junction end disagrees with the germline gene, perhaps due to a read error. The chain combines TRBV12-3 or TRBV12-4 with TRBJ2-3, with 9 bases lining up with TRBD1. The CDR3 contains 14 residues. This CDR3 reads CARSLRQGADTQYF. The DNA for the CDR3 is TGTGCCCGCAGTCTGAGACAGGGGGCAGATACGCAGTATTTT.

The V gene is TRBV5-5, the J gene TRBJ2-3, with TRBD2 matching 9 bases. The CDR3 is 15 residues long. V trimming: 3 bases; J trimming: 4 bases; junction bases outside the gene matches: 6. The V gene's germline CDR1 is SGHKS and CDR2 YYEKEE (reference sequence). CDR3 bases: TGTGCCAGCAGCTCGTTAGCGGGGGAAGCAGATACGCAGTATTTT. This encodes CASSSLAGEADTQYF. The full variable domain, completed using reference TRBV5-5 and TRBJ2-3, is DAGVTQSPTHLIKTRGQQVTLRCSPISGHKSVSWYQQVLGQGPQFIFQYYEKEERGRGNFPDRFSARQFPNYSSELNVNALLLGDSALYLCASSSLAGEADTQYFGPGTRLTVL.

This rearrangement joins TRBV7-2 to TRBJ2-6; 7 bases are a match to TRBD1. Germline lookup yields CDR1 SGHTA and CDR2 FQGNSA. The length of the CDR3 is 17 residues. V gave up 3 bases and J gave up 0 bases; unmatched junction bases: 5. CDR3 protein: CASSFGTADSGANVLTF. As DNA, the CDR3 is TGTGCCAGCAGCTTTGGGACAGCCGACTCTGGGGCCAACGTCCTGACTTTC.

This clonotype occurred a few times. The chain uses TRBV5-1 and TRBJ2-7; 8 bases map to TRBD2. The CDR3 totals 16 residues. V shed 1 base, J shed 7 bases, and the junction held 13 bases outside the gene matches. The germline gives CDR1 SGHRS, CDR2 YFSETQ. This CDR3 is CASSLLASGFNNEQYF. CDR3 coding DNA: TGCGCCAGCAGCTTGTTGGCTAGCGGGTTTAACAATGAGCAGTACTTC.

This rearrangement joins TRBV20-1 to TRBJ2-5, with 13 bases aligning to TRBD2. CDR1 is DFQATT, CDR2 SNEGSKA, per germline (reference sequence). This CDR3 region has 15 residues. The V segment lost 6 bases and the J segment 5 bases; nucleotides outside the gene matches: 9. Written as DNA, the CDR3 is TGCAGTGCCCTCGGACTAGCGGGAGTGGGGGAGACCCAGTACTTC. Protein: CSALGLAGVGETQYF.

This chain connects TRBV11-2 to TRBJ2-7, with 8 bases fitting TRBD1. J gave up 2 bases and V 5 bases, and 14 bases lay outside the gene matches. Per germline, CDR1 SGHAT and CDR2 FQNNGV. The CDR3 totals 17 residues. The CDR3 DNA reads as TGTGCCAGCAGCAGACAGGGGCGAGGGGCAAGCACCTACGAGCAGTACTTC. Translated, it gives CASSRQGRGASTYEQYF. Based on the CDR3 plus reference TRBV11-2 and TRBJ2-7, the full variable domain is EAGVAQSPRYKIIEKRQSVAFWCNPISGHATLYWYQQILGQGPKLLIQFQNNGVVDDSQLPKDRFSAERLKGVDSTLKIQPAKLEDSAVYLCASSRQGRGASTYEQYFGPGTRLTVT.

The rearrangement links TRBV20-1 to TRBJ2-7, with D perhaps assigned TRBD1 or TRBD2 (7 bases each). Germline CDR1 reads DFQATT; CDR2 reads SNEGSKA (reference sequence). The CDR3 runs to 14 residues. Trimming stripped 6 bases from V and 7 bases from J, with 22 bases between. DNA for the CDR3: TGCAGTGCCCTTCCTGGGCAGGGGGGGAATGAGCAGTACTTC. This sequence encodes CSALPGQGGNEQYF.

The chain uses TRBV7-2 and TRBJ2-6; tentatively, D is TRBD1 or TRBD2 (6 bases each). Germline V gives CDR1 SGHTA, CDR2 FQGNSA. The CDR3 is 16 residues long. Trimming stripped 3 bases from V and 1 base from J, with 10 bases between. In DNA form, the CDR3 reads TGTGCCAGCAGCTTTCAGGGGAGGTCTGGGGCCAACGTCCTGACTTTC. Its protein is CASSFQGRSGANVLTF.

This clonotype appeared a few times. The chain uses TRBV20-1 and TRBJ1-5; D is possibly TRBD1 (5 bases). The CDR3 loop spans 15 amino acids. The germline gives CDR1 DFQATT, CDR2 SNEGSKA (reference sequence). The ends were cut back, 4 bases at V and 1 base at J, with 14 bases in the middle. The CDR3 DNA reads as TGCAGTGCTATTAATAGGGGAGTGAGCAATCAGCCCCAGCATTTT. It encodes CSAINRGVSNQPQHF.

J is TRBJ2-3 and V is TRBV20-1, with TRBD1 identical over 7 bases. This CDR3 comprises 16 residues. Germline trimming cut 3 bases from V and 0 bases from J; bases unmatched to any gene: 9. The V gene's germline CDR1 is DFQATT and CDR2 SNEGSKA (reference sequence). The CDR3: CSARPGTDFSTDTQYF. As DNA, the CDR3 is TGCAGTGCTAGGCCCGGGACAGACTTTAGCACAGATACGCAGTATTTT.

This sequence joins TRBV5-4 and TRBJ1-2, with TRBD1 identical over 10 bases. After removal of 7 bases from V and 4 bases from J, the junction contained 1 base not matched to a gene. The CDR3 totals 12 residues. The germline CDR1 and CDR2 sequences are SGHNT and YYREEE (reference sequence). The CDR3 here is CASGQGGYGYTF. The CDR3 DNA follows: TGTGCCAGCGGACAGGGGGGCTATGGCTACACCTTC. Full variable domain (remainder filled in from reference TRBV5-4 and TRBJ1-2): ETGVTQSPTHLIKTRGQQVTLRCSSQSGHNTVSWYQQALGQGPQFIFQYYREEENGRGNFPPRFSGLQFPNYSSELNVNALELDDSALYLCASGQGGYGYTFGSGTRLTVV.

This clonotype was observed a handful of times. This sequence joins TRBV27 and TRBJ2-7, with 15 bases that match TRBD2. The germline V gene encodes CDR1 MNHEY and CDR2 SMNVEV (reference sequence). The CDR3 has 18 amino acids. J lost 0 bases, V lost 3 bases, and 6 bases had no gene match. The CDR3 DNA follows: TGTGCCAGCAGTTTCTCGGGACTAGCGGGAGGTCCCTCCTACGAGCAGTACTTC. This translates into CASSFSGLAGGPSYEQYF.